This T cell receptor (beta chain) was identified during a study of cytomegalovirus exposure and HLA in healthy donors (dated by TCRdb to about 2017). The study in broad terms: In an earlier analysis of 550 to 750 of the donors, 276 Gb of sequence data and 120 million or so unique TCR beta sequences from about 179 million T cells were reported. All discovery cohort repertoires had been generated on a single sequencing platform. In addition to the first cohort of 666 subjects, a separate validation cohort of around 110 different subjects was used. Typing coverage varied by locus: roughly 629-630 donors for A, B, C, DRB1 and DQB1; more than 500 for DQA1; nearly 610 for DPA1; around 490 for DPB1. To predict cytomegalovirus infection status, the study brought together high-throughput TCR immunosequencing, statistical association of individual TCRs with disease status, and machine learning. In the later analysis, no new phenotypic data were used to find candidate immune exposures; instead, reliance was placed on TCR beta sequences and their occurrence across donors. The study was designed to test whether signatures of past pathogen exposure could be identified by cataloging public T cell receptors. Because of strong linkage in the cohort, a handful of DR-DQ haplotypes were treated as single units for association and clustering. Donor age, sex, ethnicity and CMV serostatus were collected together with the repertoire data. HLA typing covered class I and class II loci at four-digit resolution. The genetic ancestry cluster associated with self-reported Caucasian donors included approximately 85% of the roughly 400 genotyped donors. The study profiled the T cell repertoires of under 850 subjects by immunosequencing and related them to cytomegalovirus serostatus. A later genetic analysis took genome-wide SNP genotypes for about 55% of the roughly 700 donors and used that subset as a discovery cohort. An early release that covered about 600 HLA-typed donors contained approximately 300 gigabases of sequencing data and roughly 84 million unique TCR sequences. In a later analysis, previously published TCR beta repertoires from several hundred donors were re-analyzed and high-resolution HLA genotyping was added so that TCR occurrence patterns could be studied. To decide whether each TCR beta V gene segment behaved as functional or pseudogenic, an earlier analysis of some 540 of the donors relied on high-throughput TCR beta sequencing. Among a few hundred genotyped donors of the cohort, an average of around 240,000 unique TCR beta nucleotide sequences were sequenced per donor, 15% to 20% of them non-productive. General study outcomes and caveats: A cluster of highly shared sequence variants was judged likely to represent a technical artifact of the sequencing pipeline. Most TCR sequences were observed very rarely across donors, whereas some public TCRs were present in many individuals. Because counts were too low, under 20 rarely observed V segments, including chromosome 9 orphons, were left out of the earlier analysis of some 600 of the donors. In a later analysis, around 15,000 TCR beta sequences were associated with specific HLA alleles at a false discovery rate of 0.05. According to the authors, the approach could potentially be generalized to other disease states and immunological phenotypes. In a later analysis, the rate of TCR association differed among HLA loci, with DRB1 alleles having the most associated TCRs and HLA-C alleles having the fewest. For the cohort, immune exposure information was limited to CMV serostatus. In both the original and validation cohorts, the classifier was reported to diagnose cytomegalovirus status with high specificity and sensitivity. A later analysis found that HLA-associated TCR beta chains were more clonally expanded and had lower generation probabilities than equally common non-associated chains. When HLA alleles, especially DR and DQ, strongly co-occurred, TCR associations were difficult to assign to individual alleles. Correlated functional status among segregating V segments might be attributable to linkage disequilibrium, but an unknown experimental factor could not be ruled out. Because HLA typing was missing for some donors at each locus, association tests included only the typed subset. A later analysis reported that several top co-occurrence clusters appeared linked to parvovirus B19, influenza, CMV and Epstein-Barr virus. A later genetic analysis associated a missense DCLRE1C variant with V-gene and J-gene trimming of TCR beta chains, and an independent cohort replicated the association. Compared with the approximately 670-donor mean, donors in an Asian-associated ancestry cluster had fewer N-insertions in productive TCRs, according to a later genetic analysis. Because the 87-base-pair reads could not distinguish some IMGT-functional V segments, including TRBV6-2 and TRBV6-3, those segments were excluded. A further reported finding was that TCR beta sequences accurately predicted the HLA-A and HLA-B alleles for most subjects in the first cohort. Presence/absence analyses assumed roughly uniform sequencing depth across donors, an assumption that may not hold. Most CMV-associated TCR beta chains appeared to be HLA-restricted in a later analysis, and the HLA associations seemed to be driven largely by CMV exposure. In this cohort, only TCR beta chains were sequenced, and detectable features were limited by the absence of alpha or paired-chain data. A total of around 150 TCR beta chains were listed by the study as associated with cytomegalovirus. In an earlier analysis of some 500 of the donors, most TCR beta V segments appeared in productive rearrangements about 87% or about 30% of the time, broadly matching IMGT annotations. In vitro tests confirmed that a few of the cytomegalovirus-associated TCR beta chains recognize cytomegalovirus antigens.

Libraries came from the immunoSEQ multiplex PCR assay. For the multiplex PCR, a mixture combining 60 forward primers for TCR Vbeta segments and 13 reverse primers for TCR Jbeta segments was used. A multiplex PCR assay on genomic DNA amplified the CDR3 region of rearranged TCR beta genes. The amplified TCR beta libraries were sequenced on the Illumina HiSeq System as 87-base-pair reads. Turning to the authors' computational methods: Across the 670 or so repertoires, a later analysis counted approximately 75 million unique TCR beta chains, 9 million to 14 million of which were shared by at least two donors. A nearest-neighbor algorithm error-corrected the raw reads and collapsed the reads into unique sequences, merging closely related sequences to remove PCR and sequencing errors. V, D and J gene segments were assigned by aligning CDR3 sequences to IMGT reference sequences. Each retained sequence needed at least a six-nucleotide match to both a V gene segment and a J gene segment. A rearrangement was called productive if the CDR3 had no stop codons and remained in frame with V and J, and every other rearrangement was called non-productive. Following IMGT convention, CDR3 was defined as the stretch from the second conserved V-encoded cysteine to the conserved J-encoded phenylalanine. The earlier analysis of 450 to 750 of the donors excluded any sequence lacking an unambiguous match to a single V gene segment. In an earlier analysis of more than 500 of the donors, a V segment was called functional when productive rearrangements were above 56.7%, and segregating when the standard deviation between donors exceeded 5%. A statistical classification framework was built for diagnosing cytomegalovirus status from the catalog of TCR beta chain sequences. V and J gene assignment, in a later analysis, came from comparing TCR nucleotide sequences with IMGT/GENE-DB human TR gene sequences. In a later analysis, CDR3 sequences and most-parsimonious VDJ recombination scenarios were assigned using the TCRdist pipeline. In a later analysis, each TCR beta chain was defined by its CDR3 amino acid sequence together with its V-gene family, and reads lacking a unique V-gene family were excluded. A later analysis removed 550 to 700 highly shared, low-generation-probability nucleotide sequences to deal with suspected cross-contamination and a sequencing artifact. For each public chain, a later analysis derived a clonal expansion index from normalized ranks of inferred template counts within each repertoire. A later analysis computed generation probabilities with a VDJ recombination model fitted to out-of-frame rearrangements, and checked the results against IGoR. A later analysis scored TCR-TCR, TCR-HLA and TCR-CMV co-occurrence with hypergeometric tests, applying a repertoire-size bias correction to TCR pairs. False discovery rates were estimated in a later analysis by permuting HLA or CMV assignments 20 times. A later analysis grouped co-occurring TCRs with DBSCAN, adding TCRdist sequence similarity when clustering within HLA-allele-positive subsets. Repertoires with fewer than 30,000 or more than 120,000 public chains were left out of co-occurrence clustering, as were roughly five repertoires with anomalous nucleotide sharing. TCRdb provides this immuneACCESS table in a form limited to in-frame rearrangements. Some clones are lacking; in checked studies, under half of them reflect an unresolved V gene, and why the rest are absent is not known. The DNA was the basis for D and trimming; V, J and clone size are from that table. The sample contains about 160,000 clones, roughly four fifths of them found a single time. 3.1% of the sample belongs to the ten largest clones.

For this clone: Its specific antigen is unknown. Base qualities are not provided; no much larger clone lies one nucleotide away.

CDR1 SGHTS and CDR2 YDEGEE are derived from the germline V gene. The cysteine opens and the phenylalanine closes a CDR3 of 15 amino acids. Left in the record is the CDR3 DNA by itself, 45 bases read in frame from the first base. V and J are trimmed by 0 bases and 4 bases, and the gene matches miss 5 bases of the junction. In total, approximately 690 healthy bone marrow donors made up the cohort. At the time of sampling, every cohort member was nominally healthy, though immune exposures that went unrecorded were likely present. The donor was CMV seronegative and was included in the group of 352 seronegative cohort members. A peripheral blood sample was provided by each donor, and peripheral blood mononuclear cells were used for TCR beta sequencing. The Qiagen DNeasy Blood Extraction Kit was used to extract genomic DNA from the blood cell samples.

Recombination connected TRBV5-8 to TRBJ2-7; 9 of the junction bases match TRBD1. The specimen sequenced was PBMCs. This sequence originates from a woman in her thirties or forties in good health and CMV-seronegative. The bases are TGTGCCAGCAGCTTGGCCCCGGGACAGGGATACGAGCAGTACTTC. Its coded protein is CASSLAPGQGYEQYF. Where the CDR3 stops, the reference TRBV5-8 and TRBJ2-7 genes take over; the full variable domain is EAGVTQSPTHLIKTRGQQATLRCSPISGHTSVYWYQQALGLGLQFLLWYDEGEERNRGNFPPRFSGRQFPNYSSELNVNALELEDSALYLCASSLAPGQGYEQYFGPGTRLTVT.